These T cell receptor beta chains were read from a single sample in a study of shared clonotypes between healthy human individuals. Sequenced by immunoSEQ multiplex PCR; TCRdb stores in-frame clones only, minus some. Of over 1.4 million clones in the sample, around 97% were seen once. Sequenced input: naive CD4+ T cells sorted from blood. The source of these receptors is a man aged 30 to 45 in good health. Each CDR3 is given with its conserved first and last residue. Each record gives: D gene, clone size, V gene, J gene, CDR3 protein, CDR3 DNA. D genes are given only for firm matches. Size values are once, few and many counts, or a class for expanded clones, and some rows have none.

TRBD1	-	TRBV5-1	TRBJ2-7	CASRTDRGRGYEQYF	TGCGCCAGCAGAACCGACAGGGGGCGCGGCTACGAGCAGTACTTC
TRBD1	-	TRBV9	TRBJ2-5	CASSSSTGAQETQYF	TGTGCCAGCAGCTCTTCGACAGGGGCCCAAGAGACCCAGTACTTC
-	-	TRBV7-9	TRBJ2-7	CASSLAPDYEQYF	TGTGCCAGCAGCTTAGCGCCGGACTACGAGCAGTACTTC
TRBD2	-	TRBV9	TRBJ2-1	CASSVEGLAGVNEQFF	TGTGCCAGCAGCGTAGAGGGACTAGCGGGAGTTAATGAGCAGTTCTTC
TRBD1	-	TRBV28	TRBJ2-7	CASSAPGQASLYEQYF	TGTGCCAGCAGTGCGCCGGGACAGGCGTCTTTGTACGAGCAGTACTTC
TRBD1	-	TRBV28	TRBJ1-1	CASNPRQGVGSTEAFF	TGTGCCAGCAACCCCAGACAGGGGGTGGGGAGCACTGAAGCTTTCTTT
TRBD2	-	TRBV5-1	TRBJ2-2	CASSRLASGDTGELFF	TGCGCCAGCAGCCGACTAGCTAGCGGTGACACCGGGGAGCTGTTTTTT
TRBD2	-	TRBV5-7	TRBJ2-1	CASSFTASGTYNEQFF	TGTGCCAGCAGCTTCACCGCTAGCGGGACCTACAATGAGCAGTTCTTC
-	-	TRBV7-8	TRBJ2-5	CASSLSPGQETQYF	TGTGCCAGCAGCTTGTCCCCAGGCCAAGAGACCCAGTACTTC
-	-	TRBV5-6	TRBJ1-4	CASVKIDATNEKLFF	TGTGCCAGCGTCAAAATCGATGCAACTAATGAAAAACTGTTTTTT
-	once	TRBV6-1	TRBJ1-2	CASSEASSWPYGYTF	TGTGCCAGCAGTGAAGCGTCTTCCTGGCCTTATGGCTACACCTTC
-	-	TRBV10-3	TRBJ2-7	CAISESSGGEQYF	TGTGCCATCAGTGAGTCGAGTGGTGGCGAGCAGTACTTC
-	-	TRBV6-5	TRBJ2-5	CASSYGGKETQYF	TGTGCCAGCAGTTACGGGGGGAAGGAGACCCAGTACTTC
-	-	TRBV1	TRBJ2-7	CTSSQGGGATYEQYF	TGCACCAGCAGCCAAGGGGGGGGCGCGACCTACGAGCAGTACTTC
TRBD2	-	TRBV10-2	TRBJ2-7	CASSLAGGPGEQYF	TGCGCCAGCAGTCTAGCGGGAGGGCCCGGGGAGCAGTACTTC
-	-	TRBV7-9	TRBJ1-5	CASSLAVRQPQHF	TGTGCCAGCAGCTTAGCGGTAAGGCAGCCCCAGCATTTT
TRBD1	-	TRBV7-2	TRBJ1-5	CASSLMAGTGDNQPQHF	TGTGCCAGCAGCTTAATGGCCGGGACAGGGGACAATCAGCCCCAGCATTTT
-	-	TRBV28	TRBJ2-7	CASSLSGSSYEQYF	TGTGCCAGCAGTTTATCGGGCAGTTCCTACGAGCAGTACTTC
TRBD1	-	TRBV19	TRBJ1-4	CASQGARGEKLFF	TGTGCCTCGCAGGGGGCGCGAGGTGAAAAACTGTTTTTT
TRBD1	-	TRBV28	TRBJ1-1	CASSLKQGEEGTEAFF	TGTGCCAGCAGTTTGAAACAGGGGGAGGAGGGCACTGAAGCTTTCTTT
-	-	TRBV7-9	TRBJ1-2	CASSLVLNYTF	TGTGCCAGCAGCTTAGTACTAAACTACACCTTC
TRBD2	-	TRBV5-1	TRBJ2-5	CASSSGLAVHQETQYF	TGCGCCAGCAGCTCAGGACTAGCGGTACACCAAGAGACCCAGTACTTC
TRBD1	-	TRBV19	TRBJ1-1	CASSIALFDRGTEAFF	TGTGCCAGTAGTATAGCCCTCTTTGACAGGGGGACTGAAGCTTTCTTT
-	-	TRBV10-3	TRBJ2-1	CAISDPIGGNEQFF	TGTGCCATCAGTGACCCTATTGGGGGCAATGAGCAGTTCTTC
-	-	TRBV7-2	TRBJ2-3	CASSLVQEPLTDTQYF	TGTGCCAGCAGCTTAGTTCAGGAGCCCCTCACAGATACGCAGTATTTT
TRBD1	-	TRBV5-4	TRBJ2-7	CASSLGSGGAEQYF	TGTGCCAGCAGCTTGGGGTCAGGGGGCGCCGAGCAGTACTTC
-	-	TRBV11-2	TRBJ2-4	CASSLVAKNIQYF	TGTGCCAGCAGTTTGGTAGCCAAAAACATTCAGTACTTC
-	-	TRBV25-1	TRBJ1-5	CASSEAGKDNQPQHF	TGTGCCAGCAGTGAGGCAGGGAAGGACAATCAGCCCCAGCATTTT
TRBD1	-	TRBV5-1	TRBJ2-5	CASSPTGRETQYF	TGCGCCAGCAGCCCGACAGGGCGGGAGACCCAGTACTTC
-	once	TRBV9	TRBJ2-3	CASSVGQLLPHGADTQYF	TGTGCCAGCAGCGTAGGGCAGCTTCTACCCCATGGAGCAGATACGCAGTATTTT
TRBD1	once	TRBV9	TRBJ2-5	CASSVDPGQGIRETQYF	TGTGCCAGCAGCGTAGACCCGGGACAGGGGATCAGAGAGACCCAGTACTTC
TRBD1	-	TRBV2	TRBJ2-2	CASSYRGSGLGGELFF	TGTGCCAGCAGTTACAGGGGGAGCGGGTTGGGCGGGGAGCTGTTTTTT
-	once	TRBV19	TRBJ2-7	CASSTTLDNYEQYF	TGTGCCAGTAGTACAACCCTGGACAACTACGAGCAGTACTTC
TRBD2	-	TRBV11-2	TRBJ2-1	CASSFLAGPNEQFF	TGTGCCAGCAGCTTCCTAGCGGGGCCCAATGAGCAGTTCTTC
TRBD1	once	TRBV18	TRBJ2-1	CASSPRTGGDEQFF	TGTGCCAGCTCACCCCGGACAGGTGGGGATGAGCAGTTCTTC
-	once	TRBV9	TRBJ2-2	CASSVTTTGELFF	TGTGCCAGCAGCGTAACCACCACCGGGGAGCTGTTTTTT
-	-	TRBV19	TRBJ2-1	CASSIESTVRNEQFF	TGTGCCAGTAGTATAGAATCGACAGTGCGCAATGAGCAGTTCTTC
-	-	TRBV11-3	TRBJ2-3	CASSPGGGGSTDTQYF	TGTGCCAGCAGCCCAGGGGGGGGCGGAAGCACAGATACGCAGTATTTT
-	-	TRBV7-9	TRBJ2-2	CASSLPAGTDSTGELFF	TGTGCCAGCAGCTTACCGGCCGGGACTGACTCAACCGGGGAGCTGTTTTTT
-	-	TRBV7-9	TRBJ1-3	CASSLGARAPGNTIYF	TGTGCCAGCAGCTTAGGGGCTCGGGCCCCTGGAAACACCATATATTTT
-	-	TRBV7-7	TRBJ2-7	CASSLVPKGEQYF	TGTGCTAGCAGCTTAGTCCCGAAAGGCGAGCAGTACTTC
-	once	TRBV6-1	TRBJ2-1	CASSEALGWTYNEQFF	TGTGCCAGCAGTGAGGCCCTTGGTTGGACCTACAATGAGCAGTTCTTC
TRBD1	-	TRBV27	TRBJ1-1	CASSFGTDLEAFF	TGTGCCAGCAGTTTTGGGACAGACCTAGAAGCTTTCTTT
TRBD2	-	TRBV2	TRBJ2-1	CASSDPGLGVF	TGTGCCAGCAGTGATCCGGGACTAGGGGTCTTC
TRBD1	-	TRBV9	TRBJ2-5	CASSPGQGRRETQYF	TGTGCCAGCAGCCCGGGACAGGGGAGGCGGGAGACCCAGTACTTC
TRBD2	-	TRBV5-1	TRBJ2-5	CASGDLKLAAVQETQYF	TGCGCCAGCGGAGATCTAAAACTAGCGGCCGTCCAAGAGACCCAGTACTTC
TRBD1	-	TRBV2	TRBJ1-4	CASSEGGQIDEKLFF	TGTGCCAGCAGTGAAGGGGGACAGATAGATGAAAAACTGTTTTTT
-	-	TRBV28	TRBJ1-2	CASGGDLYRGYTF	TGTGCCAGCGGGGGAGACCTATATCGTGGCTACACCTTC
-	-	TRBV10-2	TRBJ2-1	CASSDHRGGRSYNEQFF	TGCGCCAGCAGTGACCACAGGGGGGGTAGGTCGTACAATGAGCAGTTCTTC
-	-	TRBV5-1	TRBJ2-5	CASSLEIETQYF	TGCGCCAGCAGCTTGGAAATTGAGACCCAGTACTTC
-	-	TRBV28	TRBJ2-7	CASRGGGPSRAYEQYF	TGTGCCAGCAGAGGGGGAGGGCCATCAAGAGCCTACGAGCAGTACTTC
-	-	TRBV29-1	TRBJ2-5	CSVFQETQYF	TGCAGCGTTTTTCAAGAGACCCAGTACTTC
-	-	TRBV15	TRBJ2-2	CATSVRAAAGELFF	TGTGCCACCAGTGTCCGTGCAGCTGCCGGGGAGCTGTTTTTT
TRBD1	-	TRBV28	TRBJ1-5	CASAIIRDRGYQPQHF	TGTGCCAGCGCCATCATAAGGGACAGGGGATATCAGCCCCAGCATTTT
-	-	TRBV11-3	TRBJ2-3	CASSPGVSADTQYF	TGTGCCAGCAGCCCGGGAGTTTCCGCAGATACGCAGTATTTT